This T cell receptor (beta chain) was captured in a study of radiotherapy plus CTLA-4 blockade in lung cancer. The study's findings and limits: Blood saw expansion of tumor-derived TCR clones after radiotherapy plus ipilimumab. Interferon-beta and early blood T cell clone dynamics reportedly predicted response best.

Assay used: immunoSEQ multiplex PCR; TCRdb lists only in-frame clones, some missing. Of some 45,000 clones detected, 70% to 80% appear once; the ten largest clones hold around 8.3%. The CDR3 totals 13 residues. Germline CDR1 reads SGHKS; CDR2 reads YYEKEE (reference sequence). Trimming took 0 bases from V and 3 from J, leaving 6 bases between them. It was focal radiation plus CTLA-4 blockade with ipilimumab that patients with chemo-refractory metastatic non-small-cell lung cancer received. A word on this clone: What it binds is not known.

This sequence joins TRBV5-5 and TRBJ1-1, with D uncertain. The source material was peripheral blood, sampled from a patient treated with radiotherapy plus ipilimumab. This clonotype originated in a human donor with non-small cell lung cancer who had stable disease on radiotherapy plus ipilimumab. CDR3 nucleotide sequence: TGTGCCAGCAGCTTGGTGTGGGACACTGAAGCTTTCTTT. It yields the protein CASSLVWDTEAFF.